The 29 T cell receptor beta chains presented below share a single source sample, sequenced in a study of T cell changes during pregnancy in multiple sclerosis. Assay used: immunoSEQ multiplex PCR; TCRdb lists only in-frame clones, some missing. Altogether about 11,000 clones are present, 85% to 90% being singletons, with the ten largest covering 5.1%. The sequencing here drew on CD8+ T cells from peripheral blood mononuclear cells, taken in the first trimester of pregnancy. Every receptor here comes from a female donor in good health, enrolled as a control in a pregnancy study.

This chain's CDR3 is CASSVQGGGNYGYTF. DNA for the CDR3: TGTGCCAGCAGCGTCCAGGGAGGAGGTAACTATGGCTACACCTTC. J is TRBJ1-2 and V is TRBV11-3, with D perhaps matching TRBD1 (5 bases). The V gene lost 5 bases and the J gene lost 1 base, with 14 bases spanning the gap. Germline V lookup: CDR1 SGHNT, CDR2 YENEEA. This CDR3 spans 15 amino acids.

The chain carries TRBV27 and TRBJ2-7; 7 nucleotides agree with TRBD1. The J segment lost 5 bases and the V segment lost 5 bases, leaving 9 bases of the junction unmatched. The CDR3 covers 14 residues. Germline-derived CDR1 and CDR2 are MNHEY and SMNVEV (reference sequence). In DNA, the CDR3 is TGTGCCAGCAGTCCCCGGGACAGCCCAAACGAGCAGTACTTC. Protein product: CASSPRDSPNEQYF.

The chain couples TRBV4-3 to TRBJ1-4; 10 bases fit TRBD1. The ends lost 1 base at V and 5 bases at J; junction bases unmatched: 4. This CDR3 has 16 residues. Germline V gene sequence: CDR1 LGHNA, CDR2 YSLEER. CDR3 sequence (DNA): TGCGCCAGCAGCCAAGGGGACAGGGGTTCGAATGAAAAACTGTTTTTT. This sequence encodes CASSQGDRGSNEKLFF.

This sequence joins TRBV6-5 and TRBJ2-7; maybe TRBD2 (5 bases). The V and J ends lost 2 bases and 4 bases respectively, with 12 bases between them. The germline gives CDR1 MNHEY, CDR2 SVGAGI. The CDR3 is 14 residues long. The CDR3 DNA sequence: TGTGCCAGCAGTTACCGAGGACTCCTGTACGAGCAGTACTTC. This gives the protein CASSYRGLLYEQYF.

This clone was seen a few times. CDR3: CASSDGSGSGANVLTF. In nucleotides, the CDR3 is TGTGCCAGCAGTGACGGCAGCGGCTCTGGGGCCAACGTCCTGACTTTC. The rearrangement joins TRBV6-4 to TRBJ2-6; TRBD2 is a possible D gene (5 bases). The CDR3 covers 16 residues. The germline V gene has CDR1 MRHNA and CDR2 SNTAGT. V was pared by 2 bases and J by 0 bases, with 8 bases between.

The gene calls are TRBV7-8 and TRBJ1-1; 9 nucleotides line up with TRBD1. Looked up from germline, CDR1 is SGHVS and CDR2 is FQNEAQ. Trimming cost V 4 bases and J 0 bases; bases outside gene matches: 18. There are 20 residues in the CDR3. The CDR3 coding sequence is TGTGCCAGCAGCTCACACCACACCGGGACAGGGATAGCCCTGAACACTGAAGCTTTCTTT. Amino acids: CASSSHHTGTGIALNTEAFF.

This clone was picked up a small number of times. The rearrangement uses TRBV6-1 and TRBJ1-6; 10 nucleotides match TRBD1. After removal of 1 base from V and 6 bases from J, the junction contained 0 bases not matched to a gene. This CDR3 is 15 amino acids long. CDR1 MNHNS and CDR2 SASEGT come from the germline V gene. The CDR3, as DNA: TGTGCCAGCAGTGAAGGGACAGGGGGTAATTCACCCCTCCACTTT. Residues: CASSEGTGGNSPLHF.

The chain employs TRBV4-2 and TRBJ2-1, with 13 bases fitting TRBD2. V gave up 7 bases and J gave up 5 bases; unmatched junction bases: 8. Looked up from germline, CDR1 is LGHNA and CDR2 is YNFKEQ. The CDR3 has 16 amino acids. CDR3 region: CASTRGGTSGDNEQFF. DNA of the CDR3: TGTGCCAGCACCAGAGGGGGGACTAGCGGGGACAATGAGCAGTTCTTC.

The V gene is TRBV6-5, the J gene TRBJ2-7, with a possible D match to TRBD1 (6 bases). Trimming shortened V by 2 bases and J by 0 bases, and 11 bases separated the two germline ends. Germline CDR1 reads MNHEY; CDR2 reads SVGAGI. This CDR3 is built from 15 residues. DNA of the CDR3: TGTGCCAGCAGTTACATGCCCAGGGGCTCCTACGAGCAGTACTTC. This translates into CASSYMPRGSYEQYF.

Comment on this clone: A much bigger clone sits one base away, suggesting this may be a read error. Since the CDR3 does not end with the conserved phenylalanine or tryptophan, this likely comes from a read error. The CDR3: CASSGDRESSEQYL. CDR3 in DNA: TGTGCCAGCAGTGGGGACAGGGAATCGTCCGAGCAGTACCTC. This chain connects TRBV6-1 to TRBJ2-7, with 9 positions matching TRBD1. V was clipped by 4 bases and J by 6 bases; unmatched bases: 7. The CDR3 extends over 14 amino acids. Germline V CDR1 and CDR2: MNHNS, SASEGT.

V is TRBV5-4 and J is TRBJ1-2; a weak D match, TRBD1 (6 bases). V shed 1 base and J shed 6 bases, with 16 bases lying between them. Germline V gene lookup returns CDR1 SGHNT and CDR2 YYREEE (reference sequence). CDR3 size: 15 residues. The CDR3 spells CASSLWFSAGDGYTF. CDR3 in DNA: TGTGCCAGCAGCTTGTGGTTTTCGGCAGGGGATGGCTACACCTTC.

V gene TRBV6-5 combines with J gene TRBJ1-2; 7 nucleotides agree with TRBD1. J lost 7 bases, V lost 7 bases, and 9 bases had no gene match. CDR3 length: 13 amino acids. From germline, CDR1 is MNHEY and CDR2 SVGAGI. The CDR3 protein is CASIGRGFRGYTF. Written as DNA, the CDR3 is TGTGCCAGCATAGGCAGGGGGTTTCGTGGCTACACCTTC.

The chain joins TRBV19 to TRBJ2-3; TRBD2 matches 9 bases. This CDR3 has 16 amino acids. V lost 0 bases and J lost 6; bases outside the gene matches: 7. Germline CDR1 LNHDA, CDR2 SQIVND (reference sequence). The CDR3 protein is CASSIEPSGAPDTQYF. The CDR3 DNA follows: TGTGCCAGTAGTATAGAGCCTAGCGGGGCCCCCGATACGCAGTATTTT.

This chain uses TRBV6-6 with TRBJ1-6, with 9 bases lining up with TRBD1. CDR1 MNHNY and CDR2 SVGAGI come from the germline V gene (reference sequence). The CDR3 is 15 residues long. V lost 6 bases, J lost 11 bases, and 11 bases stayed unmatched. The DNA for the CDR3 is TGTGCCAGCAGAATTACAGGGGGCGAGGGTGCACCCCTCCACTTT. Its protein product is CASRITGGEGAPLHF.

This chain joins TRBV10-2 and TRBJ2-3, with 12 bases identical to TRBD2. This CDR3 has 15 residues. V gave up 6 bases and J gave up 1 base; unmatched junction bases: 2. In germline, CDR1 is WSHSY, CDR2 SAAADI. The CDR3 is CASRRTSGGTDTQYF. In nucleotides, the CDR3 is TGCGCCAGCAGGAGGACTAGCGGGGGCACAGATACGCAGTATTTT.

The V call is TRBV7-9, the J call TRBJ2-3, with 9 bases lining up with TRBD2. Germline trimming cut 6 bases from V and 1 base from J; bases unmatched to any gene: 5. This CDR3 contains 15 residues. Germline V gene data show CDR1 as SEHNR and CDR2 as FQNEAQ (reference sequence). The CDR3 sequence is CASRSRLAGTDTQYF. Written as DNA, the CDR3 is TGTGCCAGCAGGTCAAGACTAGCGGGCACAGATACGCAGTATTTT.

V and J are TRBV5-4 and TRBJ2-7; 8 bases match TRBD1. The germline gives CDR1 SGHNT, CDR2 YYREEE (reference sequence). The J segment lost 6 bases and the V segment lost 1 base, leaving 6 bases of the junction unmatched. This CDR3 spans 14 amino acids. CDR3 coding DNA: TGTGCCAGCAGCTTGAGGGACAGGTGGGTCGAGCAGTACTTC. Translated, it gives CASSLRDRWVEQYF.

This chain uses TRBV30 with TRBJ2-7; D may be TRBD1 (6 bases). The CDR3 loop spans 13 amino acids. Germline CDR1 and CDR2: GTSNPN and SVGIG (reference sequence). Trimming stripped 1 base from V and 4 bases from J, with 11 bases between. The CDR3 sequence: CAWSEMDRYEQYF. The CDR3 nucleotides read TGTGCCTGGAGTGAAATGGACAGATACGAGCAGTACTTC. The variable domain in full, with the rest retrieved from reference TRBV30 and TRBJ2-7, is SQTIHQWPATLVQPVGSPLSLECTVEGTSNPNLYWYRQAAGRGLQLLFYSVGIGQISSEVPQNLSASRPQDRQFILSSKKLLLSDSGFYLCAWSEMDRYEQYFGPGTRLTVT.

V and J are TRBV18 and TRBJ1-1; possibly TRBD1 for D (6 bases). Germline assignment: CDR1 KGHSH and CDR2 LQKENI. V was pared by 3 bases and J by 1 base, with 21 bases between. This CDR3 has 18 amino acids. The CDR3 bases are TGTGCCAGCTCACCTGGGACACAGGTTAGGTTGGGGAACACTGAAGCTTTCTTT. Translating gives CASSPGTQVRLGNTEAFF.

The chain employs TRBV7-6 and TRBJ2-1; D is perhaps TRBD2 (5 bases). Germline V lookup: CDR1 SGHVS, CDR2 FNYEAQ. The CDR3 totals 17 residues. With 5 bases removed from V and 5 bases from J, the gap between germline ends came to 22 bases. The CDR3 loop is CASSARTQLHTHNEQFF. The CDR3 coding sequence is TGTGCCAGCAGCGCCAGGACTCAACTACACACACACAATGAGCAGTTCTTC. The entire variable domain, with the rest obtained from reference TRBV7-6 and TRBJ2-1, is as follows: GAGVSQSPRYKVTKRGQDVALRCDPISGHVSLYWYRQALGQGPEFLTYFNYEAQQDKSGLPNDRFSAERPEGSISTLTIQRTEQRDSAMYRCASSARTQLHTHNEQFFGPGTRLTVL.

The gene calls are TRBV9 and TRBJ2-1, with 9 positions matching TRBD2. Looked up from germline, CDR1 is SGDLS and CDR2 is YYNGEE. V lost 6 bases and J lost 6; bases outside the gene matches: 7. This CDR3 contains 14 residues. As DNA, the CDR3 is TGTGCCAGCAACCAAGTAGCGGGGGCCAATGAGCAGTTCTTC. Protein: CASNQVAGANEQFF.

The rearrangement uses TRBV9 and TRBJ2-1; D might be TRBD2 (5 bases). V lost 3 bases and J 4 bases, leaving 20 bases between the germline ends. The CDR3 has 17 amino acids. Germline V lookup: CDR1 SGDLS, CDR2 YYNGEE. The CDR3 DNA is TGTGCCAGCAGCGCCCGACCCGCGGGTTACCTGTACAATGAGCAGTTCTTC. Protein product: CASSARPAGYLYNEQFF.

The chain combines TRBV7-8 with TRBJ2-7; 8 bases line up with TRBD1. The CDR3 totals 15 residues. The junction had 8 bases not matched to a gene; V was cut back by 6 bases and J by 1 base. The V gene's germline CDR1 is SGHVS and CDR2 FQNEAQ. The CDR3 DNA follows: TGTGCCAGCAGTTATCCGGGACAGGCGTCCTACGAGCAGTACTTC. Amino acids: CASSYPGQASYEQYF.

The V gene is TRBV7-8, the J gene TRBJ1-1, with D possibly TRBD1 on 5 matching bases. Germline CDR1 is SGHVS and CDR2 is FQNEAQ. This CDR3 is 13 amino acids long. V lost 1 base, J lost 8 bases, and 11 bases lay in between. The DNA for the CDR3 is TGTGCCAGCAGCTTAGGTGGGGGGTACGAAGCTTTCTTT. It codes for CASSLGGGYEAFF.

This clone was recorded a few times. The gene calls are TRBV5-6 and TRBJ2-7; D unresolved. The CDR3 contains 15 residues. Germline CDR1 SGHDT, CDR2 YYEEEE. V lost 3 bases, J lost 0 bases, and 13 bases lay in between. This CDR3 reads CASSYWREVSYEQYF. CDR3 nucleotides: TGTGCCAGCAGCTACTGGCGTGAGGTCTCCTACGAGCAGTACTTC. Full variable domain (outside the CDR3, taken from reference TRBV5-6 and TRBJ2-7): DAGVTQSPTHLIKTRGQQVTLRCSPKSGHDTVSWYQQALGQGPQFIFQYYEEEERQRGNFPDRFSGHQFPNYSSELNVNALLLGDSALYLCASSYWREVSYEQYFGPGTRLTVT.

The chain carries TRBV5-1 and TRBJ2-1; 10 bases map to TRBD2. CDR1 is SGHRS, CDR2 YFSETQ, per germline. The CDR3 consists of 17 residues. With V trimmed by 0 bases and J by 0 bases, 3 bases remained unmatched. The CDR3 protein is CASSLEASGSSYNEQFF. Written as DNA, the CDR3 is TGCGCCAGCAGCTTGGAGGCTAGCGGGAGCTCCTACAATGAGCAGTTCTTC. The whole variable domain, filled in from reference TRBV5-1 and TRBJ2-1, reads KAGVTQTPRYLIKTRGQQVTLSCSPISGHRSVSWYQQTPGQGLQFLFEYFSETQRNKGNFPGRFSGRQFSNSRSEMNVSTLELGDSALYLCASSLEASGSSYNEQFFGPGTRLTVL.

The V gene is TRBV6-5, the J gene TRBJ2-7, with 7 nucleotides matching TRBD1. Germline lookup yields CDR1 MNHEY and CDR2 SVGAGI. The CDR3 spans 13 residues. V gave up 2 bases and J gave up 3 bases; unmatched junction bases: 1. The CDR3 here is CASSYDRDYEQYF. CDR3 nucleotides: TGTGCCAGCAGTTACGACAGGGACTACGAGCAGTACTTC.

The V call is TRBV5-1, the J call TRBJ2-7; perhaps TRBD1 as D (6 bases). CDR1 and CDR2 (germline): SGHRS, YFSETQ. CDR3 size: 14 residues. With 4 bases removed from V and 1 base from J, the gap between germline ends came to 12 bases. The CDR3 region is CASSPSRGSYEQYF. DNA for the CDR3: TGCGCCAGCAGCCCGTCAAGGGGGTCCTACGAGCAGTACTTC.

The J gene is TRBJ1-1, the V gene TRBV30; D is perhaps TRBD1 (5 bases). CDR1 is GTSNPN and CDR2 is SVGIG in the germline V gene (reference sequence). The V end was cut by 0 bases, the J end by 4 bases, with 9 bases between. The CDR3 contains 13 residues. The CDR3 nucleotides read TGTGCCTGGAGTGTAGGCGGGGGCACTGAAGCTTTCTTT. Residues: CAWSVGGGTEAFF.